The 4 T cell receptor beta chains below all came from one sample that was sequenced in a study of regulatory T cells in long-lasting Graves disease. Time point of the sample: persistent/refractory GD, antithyroid drugs over 5 years with positive TRAb. There was RNA extracted from PBMCs, and the TCR library was made from it. Sequencing libraries for TCR beta were prepared with iRepertoire HTBI primers and Arm-PCR of CDR3 regions. From the multiplex PCR reads, TCRdb called clonotypes with MiXCR, one entry per CDR3 protein. The table shows hundreds of thousands of distinct CDR3 sequences, with 20% to 25% occurring only once. This specimen consisted of peripheral blood mononuclear cells (PBMCs), obtained when the disease was refractory, from a patient treated with antithyroid drugs. These TCRs come from a female donor with Graves disease.

The chain carries TRBV30 and TRBJ2-5, with D hard to call. V was pared by 5 bases and J by 5 bases, with 6 bases between. Germline CDR1 reads GTSNPN; CDR2 reads SVGIG (reference sequence). This CDR3 spans 10 amino acids. The chain's CDR3 is CAWGGETQYF. CDR3 DNA: TGTGCCTGGGGCGGCGAGACCCAGTACTTC.

The chain has TRBV27 and TRBJ2-1, with 7 bases identical to TRBD2. The CDR3 spans 16 residues. CDR1 and CDR2 from the germline V gene are MNHEY and SMNVEV (reference sequence). V was clipped by 3 bases and J by 5 bases; unmatched bases: 10. CDR3 sequence reads: CASSFIVGGRHNEQFF. For the CDR3, the DNA is TGTGCCAGCAGTTTCATCGTCGGCGGGAGACACAATGAGCAGTTCTTC.

This clonotype was observed at least ten times. This chain uses TRBV29-1 with TRBJ2-7; 8 nucleotides line up with TRBD2. Germline lookup yields CDR1 SQVTM and CDR2 ANQGSEA. The CDR3 consists of 15 residues. Trimming cost V 2 bases and J 7 bases; bases outside gene matches: 13. The CDR3 sequence: CSVESALSGIREQYF. The CDR3 nucleotides are TGCAGCGTTGAAAGTGCCCTTAGCGGGATCCGGGAGCAGTACTTC.

The chain combines TRBV20-1 with TRBJ2-5; TRBD2 agrees at 13 bases. J was trimmed by 2 bases and V by 0 bases; bases with no gene match: 9. Germline V gene lookup returns CDR1 DFQATT and CDR2 SNEGSKA (reference sequence). CDR3 size: 18 residues. The DNA for the CDR3 is TGCAGTGCTAGAGAACTGACTAGCGGGAGGTCCTGGCAAGAGACCCAGTACTTC. It translates to CSARELTSGRSWQETQYF.